The 21 T cell receptor beta chains in this list originate from one sample, sequenced in a study of human T cells and chemical hapten exposure. TCRdb re-derived calls from the RACE reads in MiXCR, one entry per CDR3 protein. The data show about 64,000 distinct CDR3 sequences, more than 9.5% seen once. Specified time point: patch test 3, about 24 weeks after DPC sensitization. Documented treatment: therapeutic diphenylcyclopropenone sensitization with weekly scalp DPC. The material sequenced was whole blood, taken in connection with sensitization to the hapten diphenylcyclopropenone (DPC). The origin of the receptors is a woman aged 30 to 39 with alopecia areata. Some clones in this sample may be carry-over from other donors' samples.

This clonotype has at least ten counts. The chain joins TRBV4-3 to TRBJ2-7; 10 bases align to TRBD1. Germline trimming cut 2 bases from V and 2 bases from J; bases unmatched to any gene: 9. The CDR3 consists of 17 residues. Germline CDR1 LGHNA, CDR2 YSLEER. CDR3 DNA: TGCGCCAGCAGCCAATCCGGGACAGGGGCTGGGGCCTACGAGCAGTACTTC. It translates to CASSQSGTGAGAYEQYF.

The genes are TRBV27 and TRBJ2-7; D is uncertain. The germline CDR1 and CDR2 sequences are MNHEY and SMNVEV (reference sequence). The CDR3 is 16 residues long. Between the trimmed V and J ends, which lost 3 bases and 0 bases, there was a span of 15 bases. The CDR3 spells CASSFDISGASYEQYF. The CDR3 region has the DNA TGTGCCAGCAGTTTCGACATTTCAGGCGCCTCCTACGAGCAGTACTTC.

This clonotype occurred many times. The chain employs TRBV11-2 and TRBJ2-7; 7 nucleotides align to TRBD1. The CDR3 contains 14 residues. The J segment lost 2 bases and the V segment lost 5 bases, leaving 6 bases of the junction unmatched. Germline values: CDR1 SGHAT, CDR2 FQNNGV. CDR3 DNA: TGTGCCAGCAGCCGAGACAGGGTTGCCTACGAGCAGTACTTC. It yields the protein CASSRDRVAYEQYF.

The genes are TRBV20-1 and TRBJ2-2; 7 positions agree with TRBD1. The germline gives CDR1 DFQATT, CDR2 SNEGSKA (reference sequence). The CDR3 covers 12 residues. V lost 2 bases, J lost 6 bases, and 0 bases stayed unmatched. CDR3 DNA sequence: TGCAGTGCTAGACAGGGGGCCGGGGAGCTGTTTTTT. It encodes CSARQGAGELFF.

This clonotype was counted between two and nine times. V and J are TRBV20-1 and TRBJ1-1; D remains ambiguous. The germline CDR1 and CDR2 sequences are DFQATT and SNEGSKA (reference sequence). The CDR3 sequence is 14 residues long. Trimming removed 2 bases at V and 1 base at J, with 11 bases between. Here the CDR3 reads CSARTGSENTEAFF. The CDR3 DNA reads as TGCAGTGCTAGAACCGGGAGCGAGAACACTGAAGCTTTCTTT.

This clonotype was seen a few times. The chain carries TRBV11-2 and TRBJ2-7; possibly TRBD1 for D (6 bases). The CDR3 loop spans 15 amino acids. V gave up 2 bases and J gave up 3 bases, with 14 bases separating them. CDR1 is SGHAT and CDR2 is FQNNGV in the germline V gene. CDR3: CASSLNRVGIYEQYF. DNA of the CDR3: TGTGCCAGCAGCTTAAACAGGGTCGGGATCTACGAGCAGTACTTC.

V usage is TRBV12-3 or TRBV12-4 and J usage is TRBJ1-5; D unresolved. V dropped 7 bases and J dropped 6 bases, with 13 bases sitting between them. The CDR3 spans 13 residues. The CDR3 protein is CASTPPAGQPQHF. In DNA, the CDR3 is TGTGCCAGCACTCCTCCGGCGGGTCAGCCCCAGCATTTT.

The sample holds many counts of this clonotype. J is TRBJ2-1 and V is TRBV4-2; D is unclear. The germline V and J ends were trimmed by 3 bases and 8 bases, with 14 bases remaining between them. CDR3 length: 14 amino acids. The germline CDR1 and CDR2 sequences are LGHNA and YNFKEQ. The CDR3 protein is CASSQKVGLDEQFF. The CDR3 nucleotides are TGTGCCAGCAGCCAGAAAGTTGGATTGGATGAGCAGTTCTTC.

This clonotype has more than one count but fewer than ten. V gene TRBV3-1 combines with J gene TRBJ2-7; 8 positions match TRBD1. The germline CDR1 and CDR2 sequences are LGHDT and YNNKEL (reference sequence). The J segment lost 6 bases and the V segment lost 9 bases, leaving 7 bases of the junction unmatched. This CDR3 region has 12 residues. In DNA, the CDR3 is TGTGCCAGTGGTAACCAGGGGGCCGAGCAGTACTTC. Residues: CASGNQGAEQYF.

This clonotype has a handful of counts. The chain is built from TRBV12-3 or TRBV12-4 and TRBJ1-6, with D possibly being TRBD1 (6 bases). The V gene lost 2 bases and the J gene lost 6 bases, with 11 bases spanning the gap. CDR3 length equals 15 residues. CDR3 nucleotides: TGTGCCAGCAGTTTATTAGGACAGCTTAATTCACCCCTCCACTTT. It encodes CASSLLGQLNSPLHF.

The gene calls are TRBV7-9 and TRBJ2-6; no clear D gene. The ends were cut back, 3 bases at V and 0 bases at J, with 6 bases in the middle. The CDR3 runs 15 residues. Per the germline V gene, CDR1 is SEHNR and CDR2 is FQNEAQ (reference sequence). As DNA, the CDR3 is TGTGCCAGCAGCTTGAGGAGCTCTGGGGCCAACGTCCTGACTTTC. Translation gives CASSLRSSGANVLTF.

The table lists this clonotype with many counts. The DNA of the CDR3 is TGCGCCAGCAGCCGAGGACAGGGGGCCGATACGCAGTATTTT. It is translated as CASSRGQGADTQYF. This chain joins TRBV4-1 and TRBJ2-3; TRBD1 aligns across 11 bases. Looked up from germline, CDR1 is MGHRA and CDR2 is YSYEKL. This CDR3 is 14 amino acids long. With 4 bases clipped from V and 6 bases from J, the junction kept 3 bases outside the gene matches.

Only a few counts were recorded for this clonotype. The rearrangement joins TRBV7-9 to TRBJ1-1; the D is unclear. Trimming took off 3 bases at V and 1 base at J, with 12 bases between the two ends. CDR1 and CDR2 from the germline V gene are SEHNR and FQNEAQ (reference sequence). This CDR3 is built from 15 residues. The CDR3 DNA follows: TGTGCCAGCAGCTTCCGCAGTGGGAAGAACACTGAAGCTTTCTTT. Translated, it gives CASSFRSGKNTEAFF.

This clonotype has more than one count but fewer than ten. The chain recombines TRBV7-9 with TRBJ2-7; D gene unclear. The CDR3 is 14 residues long. The V and J ends lost 0 bases and 5 bases respectively, with 11 bases between them. The V gene's germline CDR1 is SEHNR and CDR2 FQNEAQ (reference sequence). The CDR3 sequence is CASSLASGADEQYF. The CDR3 DNA reads TGTGCCAGCAGCTTAGCGTCCGGCGCGGACGAGCAGTACTTC.

This clonotype was recorded a few times. This chain joins TRBV28 and TRBJ1-5; TRBD1 aligns across 10 bases. CDR3 length: 16 residues. Germline CDR1 and CDR2: MDHEN and SYDVKM. V was pared by 7 bases and J by 5 bases, with 11 bases of the junction left unmatched. The CDR3: CASKTPGQGPYQPQHF. The CDR3 nucleotides read TGTGCCAGCAAGACCCCGGGACAGGGGCCGTATCAGCCCCAGCATTTT.

The chain carries TRBV29-1 and TRBJ2-3; D remains ambiguous. The CDR3 covers 13 residues. V was clipped by 3 bases and J by 6 bases, with 13 bases between them. The germline gives CDR1 SQVTM, CDR2 ANQGSEA. The CDR3 protein is CSVDLVLGDTQYF. The CDR3 nucleotides are TGCAGCGTTGATTTGGTATTGGGGGATACGCAGTATTTT.

This clonotype was found a few times. The rearrangement links TRBV20-1 to TRBJ2-7, with a weak D call TRBD2 (6 bases). V lost 3 bases to trimming and J lost 1 base, with 7 bases between them. Germline V lookup: CDR1 DFQATT, CDR2 SNEGSKA (reference sequence). This CDR3 spans 12 amino acids. The CDR3 loop is CSASGGSYEQYF. CDR3 DNA: TGCAGTGCTAGCGGGGGTTCCTACGAGCAGTACTTC.

This clonotype was recorded a few times. V is TRBV2 and J is TRBJ1-5; 7 positions match TRBD1. The CDR3 loop spans 16 amino acids. Germline-derived CDR1 and CDR2 are SNHLY and FYNNEI. The junction had 5 bases not matched to a gene; V was cut back by 0 bases and J by 3 bases. The CDR3 here is CASSEAEGGFNQPQHF. The CDR3, as DNA: TGTGCCAGCAGTGAAGCGGAAGGGGGCTTCAATCAGCCCCAGCATTTT.

This clonotype was counted at least ten times. CDR3 nucleotide sequence: TGTGCCAGCAGCCAGGGACTACCCCCAGGGGAGCTGTTTTTT. Residues: CASSQGLPPGELFF. The chain couples TRBV7-3 to TRBJ2-2; 7 bases match TRBD2. Germline V gene data show CDR1 as SGHTA and CDR2 as FQGTGA. J was trimmed by 8 bases and V by 5 bases; bases with no gene match: 8. The CDR3 totals 14 residues. Together with reference TRBV7-3 and TRBJ2-2, the CDR3 gives the full variable domain: GAGVSQTPSNKVTEKGKYVELRCDPISGHTALYWYRQSLGQGPEFLIYFQGTGAADDSGLPNDRFFAVRPEGSVSTLKIQRTERGDSAVYLCASSQGLPPGELFFGEGSRLTVL.

The V call is TRBV12-3 or TRBV12-4, the J call TRBJ2-1, with 9 bases lining up with TRBD1. With V trimmed by 7 bases and J by 9 bases, 13 bases remained unmatched. This CDR3 has 15 residues. As DNA, the CDR3 is TGTGCCAGCACCCCGAGCCGACAGGGGGAGGGTGAGCAGTTCTTC. This codes for CASTPSRQGEGEQFF.

CDR3 region: CASSWTVSTDTQYF. CDR3 nucleotides: TGTGCCAGCAGTTGGACAGTTAGCACAGATACGCAGTATTTT. The rearrangement joins TRBV28 to TRBJ2-3, with D tentatively TRBD1 (6 bases). The V end was cut by 4 bases, the J end by 0 bases, with 8 bases between. Germline CDR1 reads MDHEN; CDR2 reads SYDVKM. The CDR3 length is 14 residues.